One sample yielded the 26 T cell receptor beta chains listed below, sequenced in a study of T cells in Graves' hyperthyroidism and ophthalmopathy (dated by TCRdb to the late 2010s). Preparation of the library involved multiplex PCR. Sequencer: Illumina HiSeq 2000. The TCR beta CDR3 regions were amplified from RNA transcripts. The first round of RT-PCR for the TCR CDR3 was performed with the HTBI primer set and the Qiagen OneStep RT-PCR kit. TCRdb passed the public sequencing reads through fastp at Q25 and MiXCR, retaining productive beta sequences. Every entry covers one CDR3 protein and lists the most common genes and DNA from its rows. Here the sample has about 350,000 distinct CDR3 sequences; approximately 14% occur a single time. About 26% of the sample lies in the top ten. The specimen was blood. Receptor source: a woman aged 25 to 39 with Graves' hyperthyroidism.

This clonotype was observed a handful of times. The chain is built from TRBV9 and TRBJ2-1; D possibly corresponds to TRBD1 (8 bases). Per germline, CDR1 SGDLS and CDR2 YYNGEE. V lost 4 bases to trimming and J lost 5 bases, with 19 bases between them. The CDR3 has 16 amino acids. CDR3 coding DNA: TGTGCCAGCAGCCCACAGGGGGGGAGGGGGAACAATGAGCAGTTCTTC. This sequence encodes CASSPQGGRGNNEQFF.

This clonotype has only a few counts. J is TRBJ2-7 and V is TRBV11-2; maybe TRBD1 (6 bases). The germline V gene has CDR1 SGHAT and CDR2 FQNNGV. Trimming removed 0 bases at V and 4 bases at J, with 10 bases between. The CDR3 consists of 14 residues. CDR3 protein: CASSLDDRWYEQYF. The CDR3 coding sequence is TGTGCCAGCAGCTTAGATGACAGGTGGTACGAGCAGTACTTC.

The chain uses TRBV5-8 and TRBJ1-5, with no clear D. V shed 0 bases and J shed 10 bases, with 11 bases lying between them. CDR1 is SGHTS and CDR2 is YDEGEE in the germline V gene. CDR3 length equals 13 residues. The CDR3 region is CASSLVGKGPQHF. CDR3 coding DNA: TGTGCCAGCAGCTTGGTGGGGAAAGGCCCCCAGCATTTT. Full variable domain (outside the CDR3, taken from reference TRBV5-8 and TRBJ1-5): EAGVTQSPTHLIKTRGQQATLRCSPISGHTSVYWYQQALGLGLQFLLWYDEGEERNRGNFPPRFSGRQFPNYSSELNVNALELEDSALYLCASSLVGKGPQHFGDGTRLSIL.

For this clonotype: An end of the junction differs from the germline gene, which may be a read error. J is TRBJ1-4 and V is TRBV28; D is unresolved. CDR1 and CDR2 (germline): MDHEN, SYDVKM. The CDR3 totals 13 residues. The CDR3 protein is CASGFSRVGKLFF. As DNA, the CDR3 is TGTGCCAGCGGTTTTTCCCGGGTTGGAAAACTGTTTTTT. Full variable domain (outside the CDR3, taken from reference TRBV28 and TRBJ1-4): DVKVTQSSRYLVKRTGEKVFLECVQDMDHENMFWYRQDPGLGLRLIYFSYDVKMKEKGDIPEGYSVSREKKERFSLILESASTNQTSMYLCASGFSRVGKLFFGSGTQLSVL.

The rearrangement uses TRBV18 and TRBJ1-6, with a weak D call TRBD1 (5 bases). Trimming left V 2 bases short and J 5 bases short, with 10 bases between. Germline CDR1 KGHSH, CDR2 LQKENI. CDR3 size: 15 residues. For the CDR3, the DNA is TGTGCCAGCTCACCAGCAGACAGCGATAATTCACCCCTCCACTTT. It yields the protein CASSPADSDNSPLHF.

This clonotype was seen repeatedly, ten times or more. The J gene is TRBJ2-1, the V gene TRBV30, with 9 bases lining up with TRBD1. J lost 13 bases, V lost 3 bases, and 7 bases had no gene match. There are 12 residues in the CDR3. Germline values: CDR1 GTSNPN, CDR2 SVGIG (reference sequence). CDR3 region: CAWRPGQGDQFF. CDR3 nucleotides: TGTGCCTGGAGGCCGGGACAGGGTGACCAGTTCTTC.

This clonotype was counted only a few times. The gene calls are TRBV7-2 and TRBJ1-1; TRBD1 is a possible D gene (6 bases). Germline CDR1 and CDR2: SGHTA and FQGNSA. V was trimmed by 1 base and J by 7 bases, leaving 16 bases between them. The CDR3 has 15 residues. CDR3 DNA: TGTGCCAGCAGCTTAGTTGTAGGGGGATTAGATGAAGCTTTCTTT. This codes for CASSLVVGGLDEAFF.

This clonotype was detected ten times or more. V usage is TRBV28 and J usage is TRBJ1-1; D is uncertain. V was shortened by 3 bases and J by 7 bases, with 12 bases between the two germline ends. The CDR3 is made up of 13 amino acids. Germline CDR1 MDHEN, CDR2 SYDVKM. In DNA form, the CDR3 reads TGTGCCAGCAGTTTGGGTTTGTTAATTGAAGCTTTCTTT. Protein: CASSLGLLIEAFF.

Comment on this clonotype: The germline gene is not matched at one end of the junction; a read error may be the cause. The chain combines TRBV2 with TRBJ2-1; D is unresolved. Looked up from germline, CDR1 is SNHLY and CDR2 is FYNNEI. The CDR3 loop spans 11 amino acids. Here the CDR3 reads CASNRNNEQFF. In DNA form, the CDR3 reads TGTGCGAGCAATAGGAACAATGAGCAGTTCTTC.

V and J are TRBV19 and TRBJ2-1; 7 bases agree with TRBD2. The V segment lost 8 bases and the J segment 10 bases; nucleotides outside the gene matches: 11. Germline V CDR1 and CDR2: LNHDA, SQIVND (reference sequence). This CDR3 comprises 13 residues. The CDR3 nucleotides are TGTGCCAGTGGGATTAGCGGGCGGAGGGAGCAGTTCTTC. Translated, it gives CASGISGRREQFF. The variable domain in full, with the rest retrieved from reference TRBV19 and TRBJ2-1, is DGGITQSPKYLFRKEGQNVTLSCEQNLNHDAMYWYRQDPGQGLRLIYYSQIVNDFQKGDIAEGYSVSREKKESFPLTVTSAQKNPTAFYLCASGISGRREQFFGPGTRLTVL.

This clonotype turned up a few times. The chain joins TRBV20-1 to TRBJ1-6; D is possibly TRBD1 (5 bases). The CDR3 is made up of 18 amino acids. CDR1 is DFQATT, CDR2 SNEGSKA, per germline (reference sequence). Between the trimmed V and J ends, which lost 0 bases and 0 bases, there was a span of 15 bases. The CDR3 reads CSARDIRDRSSYNSPLHF. The CDR3 DNA sequence: TGCAGTGCTAGAGATATCAGGGACCGGAGCTCCTATAATTCACCCCTCCACTTT.

This clonotype has a count of ten or more. The V gene is TRBV2, the J gene TRBJ2-4; TRBD2 might be the D (5 bases). The ends were cut back, 6 bases at V and 7 bases at J, with 19 bases in the middle. Looked up from germline, CDR1 is SNHLY and CDR2 is FYNNEI. The CDR3 totals 15 residues. CDR3 protein: CASRLRDQFWNIQYF. The CDR3 DNA sequence: TGTGCCAGCAGACTACGGGATCAGTTTTGGAACATTCAGTACTTC. The full variable domain, with the rest looked up from reference TRBV2 and TRBJ2-4, is EPEVTQTPSHQVTQMGQEVILRCVPISNHLYFYWYRQILGQKVEFLVSFYNNEISEKSEIFDDQFSVERPDGSNFTLKIRSTKLEDSAMYFCASRLRDQFWNIQYFGAGTRLSVL.

There are many counts of this clonotype. The chain has TRBV28 and TRBJ2-1; TRBD1 aligns across 7 bases. Germline trimming cut 6 bases from V and 6 bases from J; bases unmatched to any gene: 8. Germline CDR1 is MDHEN and CDR2 is SYDVKM. There are 14 residues in the CDR3. CDR3 protein: CASSKNGQVNEQFF. The CDR3, as DNA: TGTGCCAGCAGCAAGAATGGACAGGTCAATGAGCAGTTCTTC.

This clonotype was observed many times. The chain employs TRBV7-8 and TRBJ2-5; D gene uncertain. The CDR3 is made up of 13 amino acids. Germline assignment: CDR1 SGHVS and CDR2 FQNEAQ. The germline V and J ends were trimmed by 2 bases and 5 bases, with 9 bases remaining between them. The CDR3: CASSLLRQETQYF. CDR3 bases: TGTGCCAGCAGCTTACTTCGTCAGGAGACCCAGTACTTC.

This clonotype occurred many times. The V call is TRBV24-1, the J call TRBJ2-3; D call uncertain. The CDR3 totals 14 residues. Trimming took 4 bases from V and 1 from J, leaving 8 bases between them. Germline values: CDR1 KGHDR, CDR2 SFDVKD. CDR3 sequence reads: CATSDPWRTDTQYF. As DNA, the CDR3 is TGTGCCACCAGTGACCCGTGGCGCACAGATACGCAGTATTTT.

This clonotype was seen a handful of times. J is TRBJ2-7 and V is TRBV3-1; 12 positions match TRBD2. The V gene end was trimmed by 1 base and the J gene end by 7 bases; junction bases not matched to a gene: 11. Germline V gene data show CDR1 as LGHDT and CDR2 as YNNKEL (reference sequence). The CDR3 has 17 residues. The CDR3 nucleotides are TGTGCCAGCAGCCAAGGCGGACTAGCGGGAAAAGGGGAGGAGCAGTACTTC. Translating gives CASSQGGLAGKGEEQYF.

This clonotype was picked up a small number of times. The V and J genes are TRBV15 and TRBJ1-5; D gene uncertain. V lost 3 bases to trimming and J lost 3 bases, with 3 bases between them. CDR1 LNHNV and CDR2 YYDKDF come from the germline V gene (reference sequence). This CDR3 contains 12 residues. CDR3 DNA: TGTGCCACCAGCAGCCCCAATCAGCCCCAGCATTTT. It specifies CATSSPNQPQHF.

CDR3 amino acids: CASTRRRSTGELFF. DNA for the CDR3: TGTGCCAGTACCCGTCGGCGGTCCACCGGGGAGCTGTTTTTT. This chain joins TRBV19 and TRBJ2-2; D remains unclear. There are 14 residues in the CDR3. Trimming cost V 7 bases and J 4 bases, with 13 bases left between them. CDR1 LNHDA and CDR2 SQIVND come from the germline V gene (reference sequence).

The chain employs TRBV7-9 and TRBJ2-2; D uncertain. CDR1 and CDR2 from the germline V gene are SEHNR and FQNEAQ (reference sequence). This CDR3 region has 15 residues. The V end was cut by 3 bases, the J end by 4 bases, with 12 bases between. CDR3 in amino acids: CASSFEQSFTGELFF. The CDR3 region has the DNA TGTGCCAGCAGCTTCGAACAGTCATTCACCGGGGAGCTGTTTTTT.

This clonotype was counted ten times or more. This rearrangement joins TRBV28 to TRBJ1-2; D is unclear. The CDR3 consists of 11 residues. Germline V gives CDR1 MDHEN, CDR2 SYDVKM. Trimming pared 8 bases from V and 4 bases from J, leaving 8 bases between. For the CDR3, the DNA is TGTGCCAGCGGGCCGCCCTATGGCTACACCTTC. Translating it yields CASGPPYGYTF.

The chain uses TRBV14 and TRBJ2-2; tentatively, D is TRBD1 (6 bases). Germline CDR1 reads SGHDN; CDR2 reads FVKESK. The CDR3 length is 16 residues. V was cut by 4 bases and J by 6 bases, with 18 bases left in between. In DNA, the CDR3 is TGTGCCAGCAGCCTCTACAGGGTGGATACGGCCGGGGAGCTGTTTTTT. Protein: CASSLYRVDTAGELFF.

The chain recombines TRBV19 with TRBJ1-2; tentative D call: TRBD1 (6 bases). The CDR3 extends over 12 amino acids. Looked up from germline, CDR1 is LNHDA and CDR2 is SQIVND (reference sequence). V shed 5 bases and J shed 8 bases, with 12 bases lying between them. In nucleotides, the CDR3 is TGTGCCAGTAGTCGGGCAGGGGTCGGCTACACCTTC. Its protein is CASSRAGVGYTF.

This clonotype was picked up many times. The chain recombines TRBV12-3 or TRBV12-4 with TRBJ1-2; maybe TRBD1 (5 bases). Trimming took off 1 base at V and 6 bases at J, with 12 bases between the two ends. This CDR3 comprises 14 residues. DNA for the CDR3: TGTGCCAGCAGTTTAGGGGGAACGGGACATGGCTACACCTTC. It codes for CASSLGGTGHGYTF.

At least ten counts were recorded for this clonotype. The J gene is TRBJ2-1, the V gene TRBV12-3 or TRBV12-4; maybe TRBD2 (5 bases). This CDR3 contains 14 residues. Trimming removed 2 bases at V and 6 bases at J, with 11 bases between. For the CDR3, the DNA is TGTGCCAGCAGTTTAACCTCGGCGGGCAATGAGCAGTTCTTC. Translated: CASSLTSAGNEQFF.

Many counts were recorded for this clonotype. V is TRBV28 and J is TRBJ2-7, with D tentatively TRBD1 (6 bases). CDR1 MDHEN and CDR2 SYDVKM come from the germline V gene. Trimming removed 2 bases at V and 2 bases at J, with 13 bases between. The CDR3 spans 15 residues. For the CDR3, the DNA is TGTGCCAGCAGTTTACTTGAGGACAGCACCTACGAGCAGTACTTC. Translation: CASSLLEDSTYEQYF. The full variable domain, its missing parts supplied by reference TRBV28 and TRBJ2-7, is DVKVTQSSRYLVKRTGEKVFLECVQDMDHENMFWYRQDPGLGLRLIYFSYDVKMKEKGDIPEGYSVSREKKERFSLILESASTNQTSMYLCASSLLEDSTYEQYFGPGTRLTVT.

The rearrangement uses TRBV5-1 and TRBJ2-7, with 8 positions matching TRBD2. The CDR3 runs 15 residues. V was clipped by 5 bases and J by 5 bases; unmatched bases: 12. Germline CDR1 and CDR2: SGHRS and YFSETQ. CDR3 sequence: CASSIYRGGTDEQYF. The CDR3, as DNA: TGCGCCAGCAGTATTTACCGGGGGGGAACCGACGAGCAGTACTTC. The full variable domain, with the rest looked up from reference TRBV5-1 and TRBJ2-7, is KAGVTQTPRYLIKTRGQQVTLSCSPISGHRSVSWYQQTPGQGLQFLFEYFSETQRNKGNFPGRFSGRQFSNSRSEMNVSTLELGDSALYLCASSIYRGGTDEQYFGPGTRLTVT.